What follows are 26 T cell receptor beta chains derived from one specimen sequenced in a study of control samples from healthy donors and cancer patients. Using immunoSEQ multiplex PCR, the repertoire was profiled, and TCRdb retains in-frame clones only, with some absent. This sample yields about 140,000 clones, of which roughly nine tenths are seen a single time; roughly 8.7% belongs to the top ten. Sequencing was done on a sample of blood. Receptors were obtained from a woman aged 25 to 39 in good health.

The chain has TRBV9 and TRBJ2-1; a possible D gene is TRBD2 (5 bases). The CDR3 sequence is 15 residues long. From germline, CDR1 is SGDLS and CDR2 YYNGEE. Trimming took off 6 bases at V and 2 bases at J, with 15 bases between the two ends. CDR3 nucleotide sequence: TGTGCCAGCAACCCCCTGGGGAGCGCCTACAATGAGCAGTTCTTC. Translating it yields CASNPLGSAYNEQFF.

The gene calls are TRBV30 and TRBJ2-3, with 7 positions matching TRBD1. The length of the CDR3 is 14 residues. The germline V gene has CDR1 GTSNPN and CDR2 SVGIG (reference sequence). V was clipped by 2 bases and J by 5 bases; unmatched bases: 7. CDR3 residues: CAWSPDRAQDTQYF. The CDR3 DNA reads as TGTGCCTGGAGTCCCGACAGGGCCCAAGATACGCAGTATTTT.

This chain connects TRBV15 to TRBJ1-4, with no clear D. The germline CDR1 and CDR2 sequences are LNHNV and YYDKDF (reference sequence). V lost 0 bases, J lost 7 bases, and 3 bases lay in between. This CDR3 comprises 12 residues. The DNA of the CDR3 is TGTGCCACCAGCAGAGAAGGTGAAAAACTGTTTTTT. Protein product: CATSREGEKLFF. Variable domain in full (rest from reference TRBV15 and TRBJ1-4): DAMVIQNPRYQVTQFGKPVTLSCSQTLNHNVMYWYQQKSSQAPKLLFHYYDKDFNNEADTPDNFQSRRPNTSFCFLDIRSPGLGDTAMYLCATSREGEKLFFGSGTQLSVL.

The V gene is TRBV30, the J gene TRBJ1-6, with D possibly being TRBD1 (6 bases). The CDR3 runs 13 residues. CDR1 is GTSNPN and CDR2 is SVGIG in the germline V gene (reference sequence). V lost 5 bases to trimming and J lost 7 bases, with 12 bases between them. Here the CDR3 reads CAWSGESNSPLHF. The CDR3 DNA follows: TGTGCCTGGTCAGGGGAAAGCAATTCACCCCTCCACTTT.

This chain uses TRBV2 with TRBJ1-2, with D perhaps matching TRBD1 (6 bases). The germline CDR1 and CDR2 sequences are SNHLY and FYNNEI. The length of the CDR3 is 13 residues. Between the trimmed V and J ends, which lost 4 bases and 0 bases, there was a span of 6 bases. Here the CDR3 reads CASSGQANYGYTF. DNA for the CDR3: TGTGCCAGCAGTGGACAGGCTAACTATGGCTACACCTTC.

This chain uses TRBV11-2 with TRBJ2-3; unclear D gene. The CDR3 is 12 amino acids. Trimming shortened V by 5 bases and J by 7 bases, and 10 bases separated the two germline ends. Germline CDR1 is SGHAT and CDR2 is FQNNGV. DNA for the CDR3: TGTGCCAGCAGCCTAGTACTCCATACGCAGTATTTT. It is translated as CASSLVLHTQYF.

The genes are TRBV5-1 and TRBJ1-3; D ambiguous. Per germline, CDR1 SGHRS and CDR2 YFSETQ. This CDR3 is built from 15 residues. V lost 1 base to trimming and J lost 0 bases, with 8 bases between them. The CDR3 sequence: CASSLTASSGNTIYF. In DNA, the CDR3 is TGCGCCAGCAGCTTGACGGCGAGCTCTGGAAACACCATATATTTT.

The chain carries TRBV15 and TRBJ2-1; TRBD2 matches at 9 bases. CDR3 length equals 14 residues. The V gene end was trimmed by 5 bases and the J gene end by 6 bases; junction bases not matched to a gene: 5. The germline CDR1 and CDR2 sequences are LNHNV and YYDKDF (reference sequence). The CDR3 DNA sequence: TGTGCCACCAGCCCCCTGCGGGGGGGCAATGAGCAGTTCTTC. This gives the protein CATSPLRGGNEQFF.

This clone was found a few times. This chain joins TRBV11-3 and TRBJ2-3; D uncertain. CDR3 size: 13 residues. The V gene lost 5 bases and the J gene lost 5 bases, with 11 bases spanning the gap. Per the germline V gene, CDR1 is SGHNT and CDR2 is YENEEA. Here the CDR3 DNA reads TGTGCCAGCAGCGCAATGGTGGGAGATACGCAGTATTTT. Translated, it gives CASSAMVGDTQYF.

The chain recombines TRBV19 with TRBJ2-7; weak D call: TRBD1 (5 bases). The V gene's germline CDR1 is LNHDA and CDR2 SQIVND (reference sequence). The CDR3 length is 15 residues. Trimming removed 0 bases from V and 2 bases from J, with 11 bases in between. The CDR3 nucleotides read TGTGCCAGTAGTATAGATGCCAGGGAAGCCTACGAGCAGTACTTC. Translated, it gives CASSIDAREAYEQYF.

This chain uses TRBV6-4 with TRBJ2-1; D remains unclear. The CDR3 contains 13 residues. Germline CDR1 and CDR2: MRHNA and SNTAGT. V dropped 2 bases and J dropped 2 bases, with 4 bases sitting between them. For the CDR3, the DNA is TGTGCCAGCAGTGACGGGACCTACAATGAGCAGTTCTTC. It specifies CASSDGTYNEQFF.

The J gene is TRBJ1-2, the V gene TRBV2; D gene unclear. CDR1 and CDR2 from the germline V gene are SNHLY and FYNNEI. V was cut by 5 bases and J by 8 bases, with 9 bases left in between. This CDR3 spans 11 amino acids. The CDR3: CASSWYRGYTF. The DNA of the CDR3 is TGTGCCAGCAGTTGGTATAGGGGCTACACCTTC. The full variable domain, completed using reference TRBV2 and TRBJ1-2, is EPEVTQTPSHQVTQMGQEVILRCVPISNHLYFYWYRQILGQKVEFLVSFYNNEISEKSEIFDDQFSVERPDGSNFTLKIRSTKLEDSAMYFCASSWYRGYTFGSGTRLTVV.

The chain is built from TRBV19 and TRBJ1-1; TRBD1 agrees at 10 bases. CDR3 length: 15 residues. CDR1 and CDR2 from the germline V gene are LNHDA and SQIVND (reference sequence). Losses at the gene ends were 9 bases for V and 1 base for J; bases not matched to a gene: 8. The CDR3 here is CASRDRGPPNTEAFF. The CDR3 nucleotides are TGTGCCAGCAGGGACAGGGGACCCCCGAACACTGAAGCTTTCTTT.

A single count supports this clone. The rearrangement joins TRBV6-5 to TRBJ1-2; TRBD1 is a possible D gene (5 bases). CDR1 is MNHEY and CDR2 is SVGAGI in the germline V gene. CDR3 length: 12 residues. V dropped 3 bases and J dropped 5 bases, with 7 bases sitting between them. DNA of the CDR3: TGTGCCAGCAGTTATTGGGGGTATGGCTACACCTTC. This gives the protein CASSYWGYGYTF.

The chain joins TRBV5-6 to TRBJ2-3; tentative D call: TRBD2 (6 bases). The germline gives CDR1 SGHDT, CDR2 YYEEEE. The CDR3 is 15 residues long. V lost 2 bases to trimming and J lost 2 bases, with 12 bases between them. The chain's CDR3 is CASSLRGTHTDTQYF. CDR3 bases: TGTGCCAGCAGCTTAAGAGGGACTCACACAGATACGCAGTATTTT.

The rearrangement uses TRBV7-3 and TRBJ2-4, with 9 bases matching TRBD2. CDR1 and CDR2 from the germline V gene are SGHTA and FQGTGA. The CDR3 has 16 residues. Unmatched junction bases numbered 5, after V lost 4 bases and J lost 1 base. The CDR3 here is CASSSIAGVAKNIQYF. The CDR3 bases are TGTGCCAGCAGCTCCATAGCGGGAGTGGCCAAAAACATTCAGTACTTC.

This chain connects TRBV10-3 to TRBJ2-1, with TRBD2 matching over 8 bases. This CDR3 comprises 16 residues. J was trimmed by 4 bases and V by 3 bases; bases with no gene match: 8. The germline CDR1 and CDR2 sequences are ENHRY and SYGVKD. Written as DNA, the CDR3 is TGTGCCATCAGTGATAAGGGACTAGGCGGTTACAATGAGCAGTTCTTC. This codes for CAISDKGLGGYNEQFF.

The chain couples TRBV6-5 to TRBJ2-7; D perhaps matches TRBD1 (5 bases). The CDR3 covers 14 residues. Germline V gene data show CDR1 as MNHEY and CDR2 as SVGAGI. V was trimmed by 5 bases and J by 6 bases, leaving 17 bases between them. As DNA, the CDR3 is TGTGCCAGCAGTCGTACAGGCCCGGTTGGCGAGCAGTACTTC. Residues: CASSRTGPVGEQYF.

This CDR3 is CASSLRTDSPLHF. The DNA for the CDR3 is TGTGCCAGCAGCTTAAGGACAGATTCACCCCTCCACTTT. The chain recombines TRBV7-9 with TRBJ1-6, with a tentative D call TRBD1 (6 bases). The V and J ends lost 2 bases and 8 bases respectively, with 7 bases between them. The CDR3 consists of 13 residues. Germline assignment: CDR1 SEHNR and CDR2 FQNEAQ (reference sequence). Supplemented by reference TRBV7-9 and TRBJ1-6, the full variable domain reads DTGVSQNPRHKITKRGQNVTFRCDPISEHNRLYWYRQTLGQGPEFLTYFQNEAQLEKSRLLSDRFSAERPKGSFSTLEIQRTEQGDSAMYLCASSLRTDSPLHFGNGTRLTVT.

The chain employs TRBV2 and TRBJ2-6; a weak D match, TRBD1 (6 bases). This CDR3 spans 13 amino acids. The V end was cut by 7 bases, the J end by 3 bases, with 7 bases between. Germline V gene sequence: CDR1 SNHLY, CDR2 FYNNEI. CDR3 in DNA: TGTGCCAGCAAGACAGGTGGGGCCAACGTCCTGACTTTC. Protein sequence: CASKTGGANVLTF.

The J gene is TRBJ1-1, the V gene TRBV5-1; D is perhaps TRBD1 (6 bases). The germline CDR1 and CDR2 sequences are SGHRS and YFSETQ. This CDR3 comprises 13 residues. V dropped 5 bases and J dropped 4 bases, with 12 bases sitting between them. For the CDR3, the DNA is TGCGCCAGCAGTCCAACAGGGCTCACTGAAGCTTTCTTT. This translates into CASSPTGLTEAFF.

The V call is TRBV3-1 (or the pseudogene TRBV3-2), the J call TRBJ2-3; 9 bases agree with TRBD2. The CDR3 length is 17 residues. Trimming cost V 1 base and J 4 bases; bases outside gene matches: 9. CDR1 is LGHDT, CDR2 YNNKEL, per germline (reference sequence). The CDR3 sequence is CASSQGLRGRAADTQYF. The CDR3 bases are TGTGCCAGCAGCCAAGGCCTGCGCGGGAGGGCCGCAGATACGCAGTATTTT.

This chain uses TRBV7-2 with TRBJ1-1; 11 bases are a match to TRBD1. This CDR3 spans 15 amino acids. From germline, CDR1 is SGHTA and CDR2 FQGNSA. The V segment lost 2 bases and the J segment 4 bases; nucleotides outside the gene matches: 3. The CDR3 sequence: CASSLLGQGGTEAFF. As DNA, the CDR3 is TGTGCCAGCAGCTTATTGGGACAGGGGGGCACTGAAGCTTTCTTT. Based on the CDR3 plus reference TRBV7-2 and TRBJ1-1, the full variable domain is GAGVSQSPSNKVTEKGKDVELRCDPISGHTALYWYRQSLGQGLEFLIYFQGNSAPDKSGLPSDRFSAERTGGSVSTLTIQRTQQEDSAVYLCASSLLGQGGTEAFFGQGTRLTVV.

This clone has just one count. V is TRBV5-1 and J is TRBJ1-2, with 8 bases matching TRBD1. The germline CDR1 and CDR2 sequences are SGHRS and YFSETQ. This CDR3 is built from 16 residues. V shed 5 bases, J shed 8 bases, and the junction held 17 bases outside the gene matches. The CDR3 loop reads CASRIGGAGGAYGYTF. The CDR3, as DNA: TGCGCCAGCAGGATTGGGGGTGCAGGGGGCGCCTACGGCTACACCTTC.

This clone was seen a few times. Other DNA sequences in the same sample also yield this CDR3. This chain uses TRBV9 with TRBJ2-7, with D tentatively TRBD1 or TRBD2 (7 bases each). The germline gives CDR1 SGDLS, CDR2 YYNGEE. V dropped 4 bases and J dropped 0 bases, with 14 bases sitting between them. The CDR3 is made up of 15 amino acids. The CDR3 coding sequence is TGTGCCAGCAGCCCAGGGGGGGGGAGCTCCTACGAGCAGTACTTC. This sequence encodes CASSPGGGSSYEQYF.

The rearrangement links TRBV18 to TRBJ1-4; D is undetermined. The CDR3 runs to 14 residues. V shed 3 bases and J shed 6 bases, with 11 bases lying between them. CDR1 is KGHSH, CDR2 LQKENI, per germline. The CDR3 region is CASSPPGSHEKLFF. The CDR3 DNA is TGTGCCAGCTCACCCCCGGGCTCGCATGAAAAACTGTTTTTT.